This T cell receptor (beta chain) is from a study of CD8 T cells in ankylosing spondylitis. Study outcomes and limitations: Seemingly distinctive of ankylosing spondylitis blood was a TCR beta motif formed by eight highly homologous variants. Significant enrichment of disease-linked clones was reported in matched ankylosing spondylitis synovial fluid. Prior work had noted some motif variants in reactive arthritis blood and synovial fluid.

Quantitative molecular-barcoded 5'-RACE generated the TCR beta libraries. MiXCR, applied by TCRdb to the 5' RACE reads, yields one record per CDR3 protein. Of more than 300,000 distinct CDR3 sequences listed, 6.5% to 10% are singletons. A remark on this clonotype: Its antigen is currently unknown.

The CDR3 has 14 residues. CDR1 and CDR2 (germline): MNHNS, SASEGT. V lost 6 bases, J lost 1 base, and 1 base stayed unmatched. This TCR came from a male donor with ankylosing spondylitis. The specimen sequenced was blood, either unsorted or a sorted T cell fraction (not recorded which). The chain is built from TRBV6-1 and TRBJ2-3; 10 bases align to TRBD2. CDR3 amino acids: CASSGTSGTDTQYF. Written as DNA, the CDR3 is TGTGCCAGCAGCGGGACTAGCGGCACAGATACGCAGTATTTT.